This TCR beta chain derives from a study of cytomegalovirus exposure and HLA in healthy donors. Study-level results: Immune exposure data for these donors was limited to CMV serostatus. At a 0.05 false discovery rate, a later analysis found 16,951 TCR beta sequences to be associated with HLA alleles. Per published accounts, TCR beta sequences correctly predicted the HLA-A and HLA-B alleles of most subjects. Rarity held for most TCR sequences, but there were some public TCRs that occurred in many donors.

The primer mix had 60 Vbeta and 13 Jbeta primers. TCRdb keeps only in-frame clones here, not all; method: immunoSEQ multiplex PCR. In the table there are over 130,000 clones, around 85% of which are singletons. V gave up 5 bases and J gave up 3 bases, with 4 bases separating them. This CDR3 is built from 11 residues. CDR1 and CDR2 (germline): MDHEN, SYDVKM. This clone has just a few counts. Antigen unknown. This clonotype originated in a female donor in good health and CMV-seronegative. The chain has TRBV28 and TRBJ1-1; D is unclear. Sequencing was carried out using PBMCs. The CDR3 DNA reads TGTGCCAGCAGTGGAGACACTGAAGCTTTCTTT. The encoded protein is CASSGDTEAFF. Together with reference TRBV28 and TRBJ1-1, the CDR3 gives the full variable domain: DVKVTQSSRYLVKRTGEKVFLECVQDMDHENMFWYRQDPGLGLRLIYFSYDVKMKEKGDIPEGYSVSREKKERFSLILESASTNQTSMYLCASSGDTEAFFGQGTRLTVV.